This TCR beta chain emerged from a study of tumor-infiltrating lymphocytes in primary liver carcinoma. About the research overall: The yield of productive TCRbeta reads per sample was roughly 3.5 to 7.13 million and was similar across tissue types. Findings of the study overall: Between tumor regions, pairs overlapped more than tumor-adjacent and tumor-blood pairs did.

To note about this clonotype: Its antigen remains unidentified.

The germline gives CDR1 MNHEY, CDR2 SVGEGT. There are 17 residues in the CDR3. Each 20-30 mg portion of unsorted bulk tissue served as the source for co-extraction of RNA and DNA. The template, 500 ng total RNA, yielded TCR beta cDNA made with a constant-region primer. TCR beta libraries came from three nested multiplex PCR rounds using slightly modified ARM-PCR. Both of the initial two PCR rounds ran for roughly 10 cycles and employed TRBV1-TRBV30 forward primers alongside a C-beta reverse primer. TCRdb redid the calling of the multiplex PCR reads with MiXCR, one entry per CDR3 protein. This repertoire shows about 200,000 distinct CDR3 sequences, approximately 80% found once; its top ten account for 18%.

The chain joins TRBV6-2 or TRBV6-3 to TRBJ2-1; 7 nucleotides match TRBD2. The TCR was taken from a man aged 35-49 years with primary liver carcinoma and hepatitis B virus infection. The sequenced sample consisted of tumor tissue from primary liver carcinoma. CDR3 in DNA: TGTGTCACCAGCCCGCGGACTAGTGGGAGATCCTACAATGAGCAGTTCTTC. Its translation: CVTSPRTSGRSYNEQFF.